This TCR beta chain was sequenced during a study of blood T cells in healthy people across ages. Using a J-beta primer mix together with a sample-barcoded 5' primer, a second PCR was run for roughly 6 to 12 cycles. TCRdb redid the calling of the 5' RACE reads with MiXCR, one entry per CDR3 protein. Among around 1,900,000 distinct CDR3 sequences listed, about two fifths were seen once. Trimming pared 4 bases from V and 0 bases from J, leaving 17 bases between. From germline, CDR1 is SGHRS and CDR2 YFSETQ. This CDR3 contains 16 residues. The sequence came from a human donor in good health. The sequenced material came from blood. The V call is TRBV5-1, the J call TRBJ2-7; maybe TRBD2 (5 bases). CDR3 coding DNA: TGCGCCAGCAGCCAAGACCCTACGGACTTCTCCTACGAGCAGTACTTC. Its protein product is CASSQDPTDFSYEQYF.